This record concerns one T cell receptor beta chain sequence. Deletions cut 0 bases from V and 10 bases from J, with 17 bases between. CDR3 size: 14 residues. In germline, CDR1 is SGDLS, CDR2 YYNGEE. The source of the sample is a study of T cell responses to AZD1222 COVID-19 vaccine. The protocol was immunoSEQ multiplex PCR, while the TCRdb copy is restricted to in-frame clones and leaves out a portion. The profile shows about 200,000 clones, 90% to 95% of them singletons. The rearrangement joins TRBV9 to TRBJ2-7; TRBD2 might be the D (5 bases). Sequences were derived from peripheral blood, sampled 28 days after the second AZD1222 dose. This sequence originates from an adult who received the AZD1222 COVID-19 vaccine. The CDR3 sequence is CASSVGQRPREQYF. The DNA of the CDR3 is TGTGCCAGCAGCGTAGGTCAGCGCCCTCGGGAACAGTACTTC.